The next 18 T cell receptor beta chains were all read from a single sample in a study of TIL therapy for anti-PD-1-resistant metastatic lung cancer. Documented time point: pre-treatment sample, taken before nivolumab and TIL therapy. The libraries were made with immunoSEQ v3. Sequencing was performed with immunoSEQ multiplex PCR; in TCRdb, only in-frame clones are kept and a portion is missing. The table includes more than 35,000 clones, around 67% detected once. The source was blood, collected at baseline. These receptors were collected from a person aged 25 to 79 with non-small cell lung cancer.

The rearrangement links TRBV6-4 to TRBJ2-3; D is perhaps TRBD1 (6 bases). The CDR3 runs 15 residues. Trimming cost V 4 bases and J 0 bases, with 11 bases left between them. The germline gives CDR1 MRHNA, CDR2 SNTAGT. DNA for the CDR3: TGTGCCAGCAGTGTGGGGGCCTCGAGCACAGATACGCAGTATTTT. Residues: CASSVGASSTDTQYF.

This clone was counted a few times. The V and J genes are TRBV28 and TRBJ1-5; 7 nucleotides align to TRBD1. The V segment lost 6 bases and the J segment 5 bases; nucleotides outside the gene matches: 19. Germline V lookup: CDR1 MDHEN, CDR2 SYDVKM. CDR3 length: 18 residues. CDR3 nucleotides: TGTGCCAGCAGCGGGGGGAGGGGGCACACGGAGACCCATCAGCCCCAGCATTTT. Its protein product is CASSGGRGHTETHQPQHF.

The chain couples TRBV5-1 to TRBJ2-2; D perhaps matches TRBD1 (5 bases). Germline values: CDR1 SGHRS, CDR2 YFSETQ. Trimming shortened V by 4 bases and J by 2 bases, and 12 bases separated the two germline ends. The CDR3 is 15 residues long. The CDR3 DNA reads as TGCGCCAGCAGCCCCCTGGGGCCCAACACCGGGGAGCTGTTTTTT. Protein: CASSPLGPNTGELFF.

The chain employs TRBV28 and TRBJ1-5, with D possibly matching TRBD1 (6 bases). Germline V CDR1 and CDR2: MDHEN, SYDVKM. CDR3 length: 14 amino acids. Trimming shortened V by 5 bases and J by 4 bases, and 12 bases separated the two germline ends. The CDR3 is CASSLTGSNQPQHF. The DNA for the CDR3 is TGTGCCAGCAGTCTCACAGGGAGTAATCAGCCCCAGCATTTT.

The chain is built from TRBV27 and TRBJ1-1; D might be TRBD1 (6 bases). Germline V gene lookup returns CDR1 MNHEY and CDR2 SMNVEV (reference sequence). V shed 3 bases and J shed 4 bases, with 18 bases lying between them. The CDR3 length is 16 residues. CDR3 loop: CASSFWTAGGLTEAFF. In DNA, the CDR3 is TGTGCCAGCAGTTTCTGGACAGCTGGGGGTCTCACTGAAGCTTTCTTT.

This chain links TRBV7-2 with TRBJ1-5; D gene ambiguous. Germline V gene data show CDR1 as SGHTA and CDR2 as FQGNSA. V lost 1 base to trimming and J lost 3 bases, with 7 bases between them. The CDR3 extends over 14 amino acids. The CDR3 region is CASSLGVSNQPQHF. In DNA, the CDR3 is TGTGCCAGCAGCTTAGGGGTATCCAATCAGCCCCAGCATTTT.

V usage is TRBV5-1 and J usage is TRBJ2-3; either TRBD1 or TRBD2 may fit D (5 bases each). CDR3 length equals 14 residues. Looked up from germline, CDR1 is SGHRS and CDR2 is YFSETQ. The V end was cut by 0 bases, the J end by 4 bases, with 9 bases between. The CDR3 coding sequence is TGCGCCAGCAGCTTGGCCCCGGGGCCAGATACGCAGTATTTT. As protein: CASSLAPGPDTQYF. Combining the CDR3 with reference TRBV5-1 and TRBJ2-3 gives the whole variable domain KAGVTQTPRYLIKTRGQQVTLSCSPISGHRSVSWYQQTPGQGLQFLFEYFSETQRNKGNFPGRFSGRQFSNSRSEMNVSTLELGDSALYLCASSLAPGPDTQYFGPGTRLTVL.

A few counts support this clone. J is TRBJ1-5 and V is TRBV19; D uncertain. The germline gives CDR1 LNHDA, CDR2 SQIVND (reference sequence). The CDR3 sequence is 14 residues long. Trimming took off 5 bases at V and 2 bases at J, with 10 bases between the two ends. This chain's CDR3 is CASSDPGRNQPQHF. DNA of the CDR3: TGTGCCAGTAGTGACCCGGGCCGCAATCAGCCCCAGCATTTT.

The chain uses TRBV9 and TRBJ1-2; unclear D gene. The CDR3 is 15 amino acids. Per germline, CDR1 SGDLS and CDR2 YYNGEE. V lost 4 bases to trimming and J lost 2 bases, with 15 bases between them. The CDR3 sequence: CASSPPGGRNYGYTF. The CDR3 DNA is TGTGCCAGCAGCCCCCCAGGAGGCAGAAACTATGGCTACACCTTC.

The gene calls are TRBV4-1 and TRBJ1-6; D is undetermined. Looked up from germline, CDR1 is MGHRA and CDR2 is YSYEKL. The CDR3 has 13 amino acids. V lost 0 bases to trimming and J lost 10 bases, with 7 bases between them. The CDR3 spells CASSQELTSPLHF. CDR3 DNA: TGCGCCAGCAGCCAAGAATTAACATCACCCCTCCACTTT.

V gene TRBV9 combines with J gene TRBJ2-1, with 7 bases lining up with TRBD2. CDR1 and CDR2 (germline): SGDLS, YYNGEE. V dropped 0 bases and J dropped 6; count of bases not matched to a gene: 9. The CDR3 runs 16 residues. The chain's CDR3 is CASSVATLAASNEQFF. The CDR3 region has the DNA TGTGCCAGCAGCGTAGCTACCCTAGCGGCAAGCAATGAGCAGTTCTTC.

In this sample, this clone is large. The V and J genes are TRBV7-8 and TRBJ1-5, with TRBD1 matching over 10 bases. The germline V gene encodes CDR1 SGHVS and CDR2 FQNEAQ. CDR3 length: 13 residues. J was trimmed by 7 bases and V by 6 bases; bases with no gene match: 3. This CDR3 is CASRRDRGQPQHF. CDR3 nucleotides: TGTGCCAGCAGAAGGGACAGGGGACAGCCCCAGCATTTT.

The chain recombines TRBV5-4 with TRBJ1-2; 7 positions agree with TRBD1. Germline V gene lookup returns CDR1 SGHNT and CDR2 YYREEE (reference sequence). This CDR3 is built from 13 residues. V trimming: 4 bases; J trimming: 6 bases; junction bases outside the gene matches: 6. CDR3 coding DNA: TGTGCCAGCAGCCCCGGGACAGAAAATGGCTACACCTTC. It encodes CASSPGTENGYTF.

CDR3 in amino acids: CASSFEGLGTSGRYSSYNEQFF. The CDR3 DNA sequence: TGTGCCAGCAGTTTTGAAGGTTTAGGGACTAGCGGGAGATATAGCTCCTACAATGAGCAGTTCTTC. The rearrangement links TRBV27 to TRBJ2-1; 14 bases map to TRBD2. The CDR3 contains 22 residues. The germline CDR1 and CDR2 sequences are MNHEY and SMNVEV (reference sequence). After removal of 3 bases from V and 0 bases from J, the junction contained 16 bases not matched to a gene.

The V call is TRBV25-1, the J call TRBJ2-5; no clear D. Germline V CDR1 and CDR2: MGHDK, SYGVNS. This CDR3 spans 13 amino acids. Trimming pared 1 base from V and 5 bases from J, leaving 8 bases between. For the CDR3, the DNA is TGTGCCAGCAGTGAATTTGGCGAGGAGACCCAGTACTTC. Translated, it gives CASSEFGEETQYF.

This chain uses TRBV6-5 with TRBJ1-5; D is unresolved. V was trimmed by 2 bases and J by 0 bases, leaving 8 bases between them. The V gene's germline CDR1 is MNHEY and CDR2 SVGAGI. The CDR3 extends over 15 amino acids. CDR3 in amino acids: CASSYQAGSNQPQHF. DNA of the CDR3: TGTGCCAGCAGTTACCAGGCCGGTAGCAATCAGCCCCAGCATTTT.

The rearrangement links TRBV11-2 to TRBJ2-1; 7 nucleotides agree with TRBD1. In germline, CDR1 is SGHAT, CDR2 FQNNGV. There are 13 residues in the CDR3. V lost 5 bases and J lost 6; bases outside the gene matches: 4. CDR3 in DNA: TGTGCCAGCAGCCCGGGACAGTCCAATGAGCAGTTCTTC. It specifies CASSPGQSNEQFF.

The V gene is TRBV19, the J gene TRBJ2-3; D remains unclear. In germline, CDR1 is LNHDA, CDR2 SQIVND (reference sequence). Trimming stripped 3 bases from V and 5 bases from J, with 3 bases between. This CDR3 contains 11 residues. The CDR3 sequence: CASSIVDTQYF. For the CDR3, the DNA is TGTGCCAGTAGTATCGTAGATACGCAGTATTTT.